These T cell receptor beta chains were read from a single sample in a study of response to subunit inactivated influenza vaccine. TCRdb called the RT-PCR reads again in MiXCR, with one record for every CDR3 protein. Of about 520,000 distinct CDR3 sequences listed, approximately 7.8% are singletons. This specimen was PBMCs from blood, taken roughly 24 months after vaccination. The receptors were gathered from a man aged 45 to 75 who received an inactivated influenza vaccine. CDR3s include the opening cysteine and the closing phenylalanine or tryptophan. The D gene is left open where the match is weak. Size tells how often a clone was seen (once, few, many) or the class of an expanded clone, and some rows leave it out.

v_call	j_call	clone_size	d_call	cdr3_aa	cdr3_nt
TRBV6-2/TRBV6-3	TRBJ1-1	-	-	CATKSGLITEAFF	TGTGCCACCAAATCAGGGTTGATCACTGAAGCTTTCTTT
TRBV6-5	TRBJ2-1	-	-	CASSYSMRGDSVEQFF	TGTGCCAGCAGTTACTCGATGAGGGGGGATAGTGTTGAGCAGTTCTTC
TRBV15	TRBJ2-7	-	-	CATSRGGSGSYEQYF	TGTGCCACCAGCAGAGGAGGATCCGGCTCCTACGAGCAGTACTTC
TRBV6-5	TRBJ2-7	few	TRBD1	CASSYDGTGWEQYF	TGTGCCAGCAGTTACGACGGGACAGGGTGGGAGCAGTACTTC
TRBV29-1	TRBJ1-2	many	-	CSVSTGTTYGYTF	TGCAGCGTTAGCACCGGGACAACCTATGGCTACACCTTC
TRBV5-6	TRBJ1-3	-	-	CASSLVTAGGNTIYF	TGTGCCAGCAGCTTGGTTACAGCCGGTGGAAACACCATATATTTT
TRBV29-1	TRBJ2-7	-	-	CSVSQGAEQYF	TGCAGCGTTTCTCAGGGAGCGGAGCAGTACTTC
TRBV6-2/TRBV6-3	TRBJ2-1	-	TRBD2	CASSYGHLAGVAEQFF	TGTGCCAGCAGTTACGGTCATTTGGCGGGGGTTGCTGAGCAGTTCTTC
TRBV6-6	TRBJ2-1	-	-	CASSTMNEQFF	TGTGCCAGCAGCACGATGAATGAGCAGTTCTTC
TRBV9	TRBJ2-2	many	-	CASSVGLGFTGELFF	TGTGCCAGCAGCGTAGGGCTCGGTTTCACCGGGGAGCTGTTTTTT
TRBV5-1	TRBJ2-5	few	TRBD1	CASSGRTGGRQETQYF	TGCGCCAGCAGCGGCCGGACAGGGGGGCGGCAAGAGACCCAGTACTTC
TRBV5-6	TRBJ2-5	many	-	CASSYGTQSETQYF	TGTGCCAGCAGCTACGGAACCCAGTCGGAGACCCAGTACTTC
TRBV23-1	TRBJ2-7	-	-	CVCSQPMPPKNEQYF	TGCGTCTGCAGTCAGCCCATGCCCCCTAAGAACGAGCAGTACTTC
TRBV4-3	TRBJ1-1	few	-	CASSQVSNTEAFF	TGCGCCAGCAGCCAGGTTAGTAACACTGAAGCTTTCTTT
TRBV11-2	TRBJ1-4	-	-	CASSEGEKLFF	TGTGCCAGCAGCGAAGGGGAAAAACTGTTTTTT
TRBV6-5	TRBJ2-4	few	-	CASSYTNTGPVAKNIQYF	TGTGCCAGCAGTTACACGAATACAGGGCCCGTAGCCAAAAACATTCAGTACTTC
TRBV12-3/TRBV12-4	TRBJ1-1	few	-	CASSQGRAEAFF	TGTGCCAGCAGTCAGGGTCGCGCCGAAGCTTTCTTT
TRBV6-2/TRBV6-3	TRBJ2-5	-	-	CASSYPRGWGPQETQYF	TGTGCCAGCAGTTACCCCCGAGGATGGGGTCCCCAAGAGACCCAGTACTTC
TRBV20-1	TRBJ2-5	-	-	CSARDRSRAETQYF	TGCAGTGCTAGAGATCGGTCCAGGGCCGAGACCCAGTACTTC
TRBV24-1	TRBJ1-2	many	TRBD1	CATSDNYPDRGGRGYGYTF	TGTGCCACCAGTGACAACTATCCGGACAGGGGAGGAAGGGGCTATGGCTACACCTTC
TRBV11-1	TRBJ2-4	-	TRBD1	CASSLGQGEHVAKNIQYF	TGTGCCAGCAGCCTGGGACAGGGAGAGCATGTAGCCAAAAACATTCAGTACTTC
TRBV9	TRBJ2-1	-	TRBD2	CASSASSGASGPLAYNEQFF	TGTGCCAGCAGCGCATCCTCCGGAGCTAGCGGGCCCCTCGCCTACAATGAGCAGTTCTTC
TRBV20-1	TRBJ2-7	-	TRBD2	CSLGLAGDYEQYF	TGCAGTCTCGGACTAGCGGGGGACTACGAGCAGTACTTC
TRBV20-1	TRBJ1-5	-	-	CSARIGSWNQPQHF	TGCAGTGCCCGTATCGGGTCTTGGAATCAGCCCCAGCATTTT
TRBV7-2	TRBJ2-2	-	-	CASSTQGGTNTGELFF	TGTGCCAGCAGCACCCAGGGAGGCACGAACACCGGGGAGCTGTTTTTT
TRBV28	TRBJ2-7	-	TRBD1	CASSSYQDRVRRKQSYEQYF	TGTGCCAGCAGTTCCTACCAGGACAGGGTACGTCGAAAGCAATCCTACGAGCAGTACTTC
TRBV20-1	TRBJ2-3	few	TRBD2	CSANPAGGTDTQYF	TGCAGTGCCAACCCCGCGGGGGGCACAGATACGCAGTATTTT
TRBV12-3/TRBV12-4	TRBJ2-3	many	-	CASSPHTDTQYF	TGTGCCAGCAGTCCCCACACAGATACGCAGTATTTT
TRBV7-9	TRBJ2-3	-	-	CASSPSSGYTDTQYF	TGTGCCAGCAGCCCTTCTTCAGGCTACACAGATACGCAGTATTTT
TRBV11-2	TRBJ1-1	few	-	CASSLGTGTGTEAFF	TGTGCCAGCAGCTTAGGGACGGGGACGGGAACTGAAGCTTTCTTT
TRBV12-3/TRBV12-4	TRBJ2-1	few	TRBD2	CASSFSLWTSGNNEQFF	TGTGCCAGCAGTTTTAGTTTATGGACTAGCGGCAACAATGAGCAGTTCTTC
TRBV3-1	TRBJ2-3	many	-	CASRPRGQSTDTQYF	TGTGCCAGCAGACCCAGGGGCCAAAGCACAGATACGCAGTATTTT
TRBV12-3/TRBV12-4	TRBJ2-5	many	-	CASSLAHGETQYF	TGTGCCAGCAGTTTAGCACATGGAGAGACCCAGTACTTC
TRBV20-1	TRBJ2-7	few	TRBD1	CSATGQGRYF	TGCAGTGCTACCGGACAGGGTCGGTACTTC
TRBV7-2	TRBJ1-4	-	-	CASSLEGLGREKLFF	TGTGCCAGCAGCTTAGAAGGACTCGGCCGCGAAAAACTGTTTTTT
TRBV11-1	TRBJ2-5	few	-	CASSLYGSQTQYF	TGTGCCAGCAGCTTATACGGGAGTCAGACCCAGTACTTC
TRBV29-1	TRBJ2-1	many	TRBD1	CSVALTLQGVAYNEQFF	TGCAGCGTTGCACTAACCCTGCAGGGGGTGGCCTACAATGAGCAGTTCTTC
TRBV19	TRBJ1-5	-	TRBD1	CASSTGQGRTQHF	TGTGCCAGTAGCACAGGACAGGGTCGTACCCAGCATTTT
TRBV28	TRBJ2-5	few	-	CASSWAAVTETQYF	TGTGCCAGCAGTTGGGCGGCGGTCACGGAGACCCAGTACTTC
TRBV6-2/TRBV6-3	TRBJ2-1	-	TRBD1	CASRPGTGLSYNEQFF	TGTGCCAGCAGGCCCGGGACAGGACTATCCTACAATGAGCAGTTCTTC
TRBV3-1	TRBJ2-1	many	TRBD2	CASSQGLASYNEQFF	TGCGCCAGCAGCCAAGGACTAGCCTCCTACAATGAGCAGTTCTTC
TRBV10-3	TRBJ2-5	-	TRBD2	CAISVTSGGQETQYF	TGTGCCATCAGTGTGACTAGCGGGGGCCAAGAGACCCAGTACTTC
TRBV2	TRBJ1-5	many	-	CASARLGARQPQHF	TGTGCCAGCGCCCGCCTGGGGGCACGTCAGCCCCAGCATTTT
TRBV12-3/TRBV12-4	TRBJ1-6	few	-	CASSLDYSPLHF	TGTGCCAGCAGTTTGGACTATTCACCCCTCCACTTT
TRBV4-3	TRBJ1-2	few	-	CASSQSVIPEDGYTF	TGCGCCAGCAGCCAATCGGTGATCCCCGAGGATGGCTACACCTTC
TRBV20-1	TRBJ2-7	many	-	CSARGDLEQYF	TGCAGTGCTAGGGGGGACTTAGAGCAGTACTTC
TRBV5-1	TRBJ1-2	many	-	CASSLGAGPNYGYTF	TGCGCCAGCAGCCTGGGGGCAGGACCTAACTATGGCTACACCTTC
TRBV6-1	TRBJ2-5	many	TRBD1	CASSLGQAQETQYF	TGTGCCAGCAGTCTAGGACAGGCCCAAGAGACCCAGTACTTC
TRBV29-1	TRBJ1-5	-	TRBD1	CSAGQAYNQPQHF	TGCAGCGCGGGACAGGCCTACAATCAGCCCCAGCATTTT
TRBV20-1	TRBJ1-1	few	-	CSARDAQGGTEAFF	TGCAGTGCTAGAGATGCACAGGGCGGGACTGAAGCTTTCTTT
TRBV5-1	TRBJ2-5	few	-	CASSFNPVETQYF	TGCGCCAGCAGCTTCAACCCCGTGGAGACCCAGTACTTC
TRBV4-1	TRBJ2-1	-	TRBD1	CASSQAGTGENEQFF	TGCGCCAGCAGCCAAGCCGGGACAGGGGAAAATGAGCAGTTCTTC
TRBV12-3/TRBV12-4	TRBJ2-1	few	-	CASSPRKQYRDESNEQFF	TGTGCCAGCAGTCCCAGAAAACAATACAGGGACGAGAGCAATGAGCAGTTCTTC
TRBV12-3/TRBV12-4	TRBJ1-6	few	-	CASSSLGSSYNSPLHF	TGTGCCAGCAGTTCCCTTGGGAGCTCCTATAATTCACCCCTCCACTTT
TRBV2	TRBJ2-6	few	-	CASANGGANVLTF	TGTGCCAGCGCTAACGGTGGGGCCAACGTCCTGACTTTC